This paragraph covers one T cell receptor beta chain sequence. This entry belongs to a study of blood T cell repertoires in COVID-19. Study-wide context: Donors in the United States, Italy and Spain gave samples during acute or convalescent COVID-19.

Sequencing was performed with immunoSEQ multiplex PCR; in TCRdb, only in-frame clones are kept and a portion is missing. This table holds some 200,000 clones, 70% to 90% found once. In Cohort 3, a recovered donor had either two negative PCRs, clearance, or symptom resolution. This CDR3 contains 12 residues. Per germline, CDR1 SEHNR and CDR2 FQNEAQ (reference sequence). V gave up 0 bases and J gave up 11 bases, with 10 bases separating them. This TCR was recovered from a man aged 35 to 55 who had recovered from COVID-19. Sequenced sample: PBMCs or T cells enriched from blood (not recorded which). The chain couples TRBV7-9 to TRBJ1-1; no clear D gene. CDR3 residues: CASSLAPGIAFF. The DNA for the CDR3 is TGTGCCAGCAGCTTAGCTCCGGGGATCGCTTTCTTT. Using reference TRBV7-9 and TRBJ1-1 for the parts outside the CDR3, the full variable domain is DTGVSQNPRHKITKRGQNVTFRCDPISEHNRLYWYRQTLGQGPEFLTYFQNEAQLEKSRLLSDRFSAERPKGSFSTLEIQRTEQGDSAMYLCASSLAPGIAFFGQGTRLTVV.